This TCR beta chain originates from a study of cytomegalovirus exposure and HLA in healthy donors. Study overall: Drawn from HLA-typed donors, approximately 86 million unique TCRs were held in an early data release. Findings and caveats of the study: What a later analysis showed was that several of the most significant clusters appeared linked to common viral pathogens. Earlier analysis yielded a pattern in which most TCR beta V segments were productive about 90% or about 30% of the time. The study recorded 150 to 200 TCR beta chains that were cytomegalovirus-associated.

Use of 60 Vbeta and 13 Jbeta primers characterized the PCR. Measured with immunoSEQ multiplex PCR; TCRdb has only the in-frame clones, and not every one. The repertoire holds some 140,000 clones, with around nine tenths as singletons. Deletions cut 3 bases from V and 6 bases from J, with 12 bases between. This CDR3 has 13 amino acids. Germline assignment: CDR1 SGHVS and CDR2 FNYEAQ. As for this clone: Its antigen remains unknown.

What was sequenced was PBMCs. The sequence derives from a woman aged 25-40 years in good health and CMV-seronegative. J is TRBJ2-7 and V is TRBV7-6, with D hard to call. The CDR3 nucleotides are TGTGCCAGCAGCTTCAGTCAAACGGGCGAGCAGTACTTC. It yields the protein CASSFSQTGEQYF.